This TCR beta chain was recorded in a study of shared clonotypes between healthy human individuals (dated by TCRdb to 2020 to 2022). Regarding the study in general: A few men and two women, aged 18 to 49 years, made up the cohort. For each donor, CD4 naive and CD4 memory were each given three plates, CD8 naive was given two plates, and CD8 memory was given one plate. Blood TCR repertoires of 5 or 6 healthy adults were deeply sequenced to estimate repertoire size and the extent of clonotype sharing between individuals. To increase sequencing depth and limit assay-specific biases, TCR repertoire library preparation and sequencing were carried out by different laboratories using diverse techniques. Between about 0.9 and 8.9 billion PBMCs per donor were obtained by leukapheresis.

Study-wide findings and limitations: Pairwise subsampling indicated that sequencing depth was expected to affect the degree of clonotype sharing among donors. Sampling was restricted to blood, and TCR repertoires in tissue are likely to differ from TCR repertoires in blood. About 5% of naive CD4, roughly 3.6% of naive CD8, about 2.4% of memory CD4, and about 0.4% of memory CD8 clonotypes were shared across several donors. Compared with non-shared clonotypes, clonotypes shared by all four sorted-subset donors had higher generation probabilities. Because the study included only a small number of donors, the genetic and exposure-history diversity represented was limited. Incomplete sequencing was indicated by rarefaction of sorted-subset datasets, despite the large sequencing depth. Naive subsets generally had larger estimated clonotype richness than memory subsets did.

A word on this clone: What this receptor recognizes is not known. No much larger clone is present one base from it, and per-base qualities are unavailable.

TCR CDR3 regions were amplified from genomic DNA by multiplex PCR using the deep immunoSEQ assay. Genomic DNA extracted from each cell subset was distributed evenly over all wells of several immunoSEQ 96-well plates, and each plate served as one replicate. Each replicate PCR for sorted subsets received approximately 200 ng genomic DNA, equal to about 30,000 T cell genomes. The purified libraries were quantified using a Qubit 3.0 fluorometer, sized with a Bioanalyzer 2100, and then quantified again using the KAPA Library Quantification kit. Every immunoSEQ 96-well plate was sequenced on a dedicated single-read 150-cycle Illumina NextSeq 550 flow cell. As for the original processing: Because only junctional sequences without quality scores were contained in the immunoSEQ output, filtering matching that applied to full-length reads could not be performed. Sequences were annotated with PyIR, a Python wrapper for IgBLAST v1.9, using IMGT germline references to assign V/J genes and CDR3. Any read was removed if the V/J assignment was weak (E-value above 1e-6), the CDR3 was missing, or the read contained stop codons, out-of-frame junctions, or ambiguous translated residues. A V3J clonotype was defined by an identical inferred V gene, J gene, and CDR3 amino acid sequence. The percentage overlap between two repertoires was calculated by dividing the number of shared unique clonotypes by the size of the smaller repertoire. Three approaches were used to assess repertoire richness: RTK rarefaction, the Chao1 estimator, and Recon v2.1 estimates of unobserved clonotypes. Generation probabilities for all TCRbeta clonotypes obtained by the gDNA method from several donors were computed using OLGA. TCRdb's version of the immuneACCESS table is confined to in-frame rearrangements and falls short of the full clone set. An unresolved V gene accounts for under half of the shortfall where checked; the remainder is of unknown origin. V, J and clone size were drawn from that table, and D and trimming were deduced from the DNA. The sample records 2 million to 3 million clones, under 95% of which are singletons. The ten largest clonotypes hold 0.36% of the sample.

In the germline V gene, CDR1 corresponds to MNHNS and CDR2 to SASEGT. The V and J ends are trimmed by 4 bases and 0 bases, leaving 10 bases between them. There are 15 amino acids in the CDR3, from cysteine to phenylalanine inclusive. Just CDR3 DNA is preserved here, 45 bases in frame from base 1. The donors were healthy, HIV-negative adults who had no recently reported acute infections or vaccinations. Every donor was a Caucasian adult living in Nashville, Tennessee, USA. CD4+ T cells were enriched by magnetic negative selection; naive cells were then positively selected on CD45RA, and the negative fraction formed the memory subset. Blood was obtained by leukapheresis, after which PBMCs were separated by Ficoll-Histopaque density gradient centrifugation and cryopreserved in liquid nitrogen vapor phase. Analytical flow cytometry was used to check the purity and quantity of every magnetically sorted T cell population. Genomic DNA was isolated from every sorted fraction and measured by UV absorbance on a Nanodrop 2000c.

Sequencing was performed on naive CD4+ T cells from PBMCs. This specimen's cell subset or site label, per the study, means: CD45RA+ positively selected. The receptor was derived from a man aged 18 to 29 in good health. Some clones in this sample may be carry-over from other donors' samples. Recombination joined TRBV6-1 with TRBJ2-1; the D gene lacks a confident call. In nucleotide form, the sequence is TGTGCCAGCAGTGGACTCGTTGGCTCCTACAATGAGCAGTTCTTC. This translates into CASSGLVGSYNEQFF.